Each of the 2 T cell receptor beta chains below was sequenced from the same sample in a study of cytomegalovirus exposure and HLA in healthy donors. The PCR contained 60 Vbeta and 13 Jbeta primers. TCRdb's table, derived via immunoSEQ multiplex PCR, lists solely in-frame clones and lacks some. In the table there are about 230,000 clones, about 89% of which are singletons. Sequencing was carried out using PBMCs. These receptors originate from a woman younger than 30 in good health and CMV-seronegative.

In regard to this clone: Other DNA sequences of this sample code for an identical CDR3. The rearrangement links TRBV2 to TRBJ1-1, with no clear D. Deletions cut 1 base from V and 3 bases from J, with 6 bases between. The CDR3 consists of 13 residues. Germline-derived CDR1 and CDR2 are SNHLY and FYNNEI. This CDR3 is CASSEGGYTEAFF. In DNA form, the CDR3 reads TGTGCCAGCAGTGAAGGCGGATACACTGAAGCTTTCTTT.

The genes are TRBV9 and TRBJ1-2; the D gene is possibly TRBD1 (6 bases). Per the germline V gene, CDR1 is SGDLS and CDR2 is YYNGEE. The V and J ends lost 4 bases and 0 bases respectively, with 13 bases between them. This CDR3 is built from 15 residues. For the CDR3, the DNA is TGTGCCAGCAGCCCAGACAGGTCAACTAACTATGGCTACACCTTC. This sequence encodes CASSPDRSTNYGYTF.